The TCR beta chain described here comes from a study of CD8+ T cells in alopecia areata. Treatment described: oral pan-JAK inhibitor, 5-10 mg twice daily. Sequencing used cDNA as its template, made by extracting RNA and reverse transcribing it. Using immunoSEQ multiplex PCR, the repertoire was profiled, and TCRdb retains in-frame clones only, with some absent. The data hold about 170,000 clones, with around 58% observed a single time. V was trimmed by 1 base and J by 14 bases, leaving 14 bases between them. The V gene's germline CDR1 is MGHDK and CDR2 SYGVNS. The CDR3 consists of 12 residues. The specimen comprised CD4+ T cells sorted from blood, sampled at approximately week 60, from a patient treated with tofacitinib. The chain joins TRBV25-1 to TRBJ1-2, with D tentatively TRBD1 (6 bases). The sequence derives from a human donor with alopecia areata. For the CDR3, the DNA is TGTGCCAGCAGTGAATTTAGCACAGGGCCTACCTTC. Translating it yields CASSEFSTGPTF.